These T cell receptor beta chains were read from a single sample in a study of blood T cell repertoires in COVID-19. The method was immunoSEQ multiplex PCR; TCRdb's version includes in-frame clones alone and lacks a portion of them. The table includes about 230,000 clones, under 85% detected once. The sample comprised peripheral blood. The receptors shown here come from a woman younger than 45 with COVID-19, enrolled during active disease. Each CDR3 is given with its conserved first and last residue. The D gene is left open where the match is weak. Where a row states a size, it is once, few, many or the class of an expanded clone; other rows omit it.

D gene: TRBD2; CDR3 length: 14; J gene: TRBJ2-1; V gene: TRBV5-1; clone size: -; CDR3 DNA: TGCGCCAGCAGCCCTAGCGGGAGTATCAATGAGCAGTTCTTC; CDR3 protein: CASSPSGSINEQFF
D gene: TRBD1; CDR3 length: 15; J gene: TRBJ1-1; V gene: TRBV7-2; clone size: -; CDR3 DNA: TGTGCCAGCAGCTCCCTGGACAGGGATGACACTGAAGCTTTCTTT; CDR3 protein: CASSSLDRDDTEAFF
D gene: -; CDR3 length: 13; J gene: TRBJ2-2; V gene: TRBV6-2/TRBV6-3; clone size: many; CDR3 DNA: TGTGCCAGCAGTTCGGCTAGCAGCGGGGAGCTGTTTTTT; CDR3 protein: CASSSASSGELFF
D gene: TRBD1; CDR3 length: 14; J gene: TRBJ1-2; V gene: TRBV7-9; clone size: few; CDR3 DNA: TGTGCCAGCAGCTTAGACGACAGGGTCCCTGGCTACACCTTC; CDR3 protein: CASSLDDRVPGYTF
D gene: -; CDR3 length: 15; J gene: TRBJ2-6; V gene: TRBV9; clone size: -; CDR3 DNA: TGTGCCAGCAGCGTCACAGGGTCTGGGGCCAACGTCCTGACTTTC; CDR3 protein: CASSVTGSGANVLTF
D gene: -; CDR3 length: 13; J gene: TRBJ1-1; V gene: TRBV28; clone size: -; CDR3 DNA: TGTGCCAGCAGCCCGGGGTTTCGGACTGAAGCTTTCTTT; CDR3 protein: CASSPGFRTEAFF
D gene: -; CDR3 length: 14; J gene: TRBJ2-3; V gene: TRBV6-6; clone size: once; CDR3 DNA: TGTGCCAGCAGTTACTTACTAGGGGGAGATACGCAGTATTTT; CDR3 protein: CASSYLLGGDTQYF
D gene: -; CDR3 length: 16; J gene: TRBJ2-7; V gene: TRBV5-5; clone size: -; CDR3 DNA: TGTGCCAGCAGCCCGGCCCCGGGGGTCACCTCCTACGAGCAGTACTTC; CDR3 protein: CASSPAPGVTSYEQYF
D gene: -; CDR3 length: 15; J gene: TRBJ2-1; V gene: TRBV27; clone size: -; CDR3 DNA: TGTGCCAGCAGTGCCGTTTCCGGGTGGTCCAATGAGCAGTTCTTC; CDR3 protein: CASSAVSGWSNEQFF
D gene: TRBD1; CDR3 length: 15; J gene: TRBJ1-5; V gene: TRBV5-8; clone size: -; CDR3 DNA: TGTGCCAGCAGCCCCATGGGACAGATCAATCAGCCCCAGCATTTT; CDR3 protein: CASSPMGQINQPQHF
D gene: -; CDR3 length: 12; J gene: TRBJ1-1; V gene: TRBV28; clone size: few; CDR3 DNA: TGTGCCAGCAGTCGCGCGGGCTATCCAGCTTTCTTT; CDR3 protein: CASSRAGYPAFF
D gene: TRBD1; CDR3 length: 16; J gene: TRBJ2-3; V gene: TRBV5-8; clone size: -; CDR3 DNA: TGTGCCAGCAGCTTAGGCGACAGGGGGCGAGGAGATACGCAGTATTTT; CDR3 protein: CASSLGDRGRGDTQYF
D gene: TRBD1; CDR3 length: 16; J gene: TRBJ2-7; V gene: TRBV6-6; clone size: -; CDR3 DNA: TGTGCCAGCAGTCCACATTCGGGACAGGGCGGCAACGAGCAGTACTTC; CDR3 protein: CASSPHSGQGGNEQYF
D gene: -; CDR3 length: 13; J gene: TRBJ2-5; V gene: TRBV27; clone size: -; CDR3 DNA: TGTGCCAGCAGTCGGACAGTAGGGGAGACCCAGTACTTC; CDR3 protein: CASSRTVGETQYF
D gene: -; CDR3 length: 16; J gene: TRBJ1-4; V gene: TRBV15; clone size: -; CDR3 DNA: TGTGCCACCAGCAGAGATGGGGGGGCTGGGAATGAAAAACTGTTTTTT; CDR3 protein: CATSRDGGAGNEKLFF
D gene: TRBD1; CDR3 length: 13; J gene: TRBJ1-1; V gene: TRBV29-1; clone size: -; CDR3 DNA: TGCAGCGCTTCAGGGGGCGGGAACACTGAAGCTTTCTTT; CDR3 protein: CSASGGGNTEAFF
D gene: TRBD1; CDR3 length: 14; J gene: TRBJ2-5; V gene: TRBV29-1; clone size: -; CDR3 DNA: TGCAGCGTGGACAGGGGCGGAAAAAGCGAGACCCAGTACTTC; CDR3 protein: CSVDRGGKSETQYF
D gene: TRBD2; CDR3 length: 18; J gene: TRBJ2-7; V gene: TRBV19; clone size: -; CDR3 DNA: TGTGCCAGTAGTATGGCAGGGGCGACTAGCGGGAGGGCGTACGAGCAGTACTTC; CDR3 protein: CASSMAGATSGRAYEQYF
D gene: TRBD1; CDR3 length: 20; J gene: TRBJ2-6; V gene: TRBV19; clone size: -; CDR3 DNA: TGTGCCAGTAGTATAGACGGAGGACAGGGGGTACTCTCTGGGGCCAACGTCCTGACTTTC; CDR3 protein: CASSIDGGQGVLSGANVLTF
D gene: TRBD1; CDR3 length: 16; J gene: TRBJ1-3; V gene: TRBV6-5; clone size: -; CDR3 DNA: TGTGCCAGCAGTTATGGACAGGGGGCAGCTGGAAACACCATATATTTT; CDR3 protein: CASSYGQGAAGNTIYF
D gene: TRBD2; CDR3 length: 17; J gene: TRBJ2-7; V gene: TRBV6-6; clone size: -; CDR3 DNA: TGTGCCAGCAGTCAGACCCAGTCAGTTCGGGGGGATGACGAGCAGTACTTC; CDR3 protein: CASSQTQSVRGDDEQYF
D gene: -; CDR3 length: 13; J gene: TRBJ1-4; V gene: TRBV6-5; clone size: few; CDR3 DNA: TGTGCCAGCAGTACAGGGAGGGATGAAAAACTGTTTTTT; CDR3 protein: CASSTGRDEKLFF
D gene: -; CDR3 length: 14; J gene: TRBJ1-4; V gene: TRBV29-1; clone size: -; CDR3 DNA: TGCAGCGTTGGAAGGGGAGGTGGGACTGAAAAACTGTTTTTT; CDR3 protein: CSVGRGGGTEKLFF
D gene: TRBD1; CDR3 length: 14; J gene: TRBJ1-4; V gene: TRBV28; clone size: -; CDR3 DNA: TGTGCCAGCAGTGTGACAGGGTTGGGCGAAAAACTGTTTTTT; CDR3 protein: CASSVTGLGEKLFF
D gene: -; CDR3 length: 14; J gene: TRBJ1-5; V gene: TRBV15; clone size: -; CDR3 DNA: TGTGCCACCAGCAGAGCAGGCAACAATCAGCCCCAGCATTTT; CDR3 protein: CATSRAGNNQPQHF
D gene: -; CDR3 length: 16; J gene: TRBJ2-2; V gene: TRBV6-2/TRBV6-3; clone size: -; CDR3 DNA: TGTGCCAGCAGTTCAACTAGCTCCAATGCGGCCGGGGAGCTGTTTTTT; CDR3 protein: CASSSTSSNAAGELFF
D gene: -; CDR3 length: 15; J gene: TRBJ1-2; V gene: TRBV28; clone size: -; CDR3 DNA: TGTGCCAGCAGTTTGAGTGGACAGAACCTCTATGGCTACACCTTC; CDR3 protein: CASSLSGQNLYGYTF
D gene: -; CDR3 length: 15; J gene: TRBJ2-1; V gene: TRBV5-1; clone size: -; CDR3 DNA: TGCGCCAGCAGCCCCCGGGGGGCCGACGGCAATGAGCAGTTCTTC; CDR3 protein: CASSPRGADGNEQFF
D gene: TRBD2; CDR3 length: 15; J gene: TRBJ2-3; V gene: TRBV3-1/TRBV3-2; clone size: few; CDR3 DNA: TGTGCCAGCAGCGTACTAGCGGGGGGCACAGATACGCAGTATTTT; CDR3 protein: CASSVLAGGTDTQYF
D gene: -; CDR3 length: 13; J gene: TRBJ1-5; V gene: TRBV6-1; clone size: -; CDR3 DNA: TGTGCCAGCAGTGAAAATTCGGGTCAGCCCCAGCATTTT; CDR3 protein: CASSENSGQPQHF
D gene: -; CDR3 length: 15; J gene: TRBJ2-7; V gene: TRBV6-6; clone size: -; CDR3 DNA: TGTGCCAGCACCGTTAGAGGACTCAGCTCCTACGAGCAGTACTTC; CDR3 protein: CASTVRGLSSYEQYF
D gene: -; CDR3 length: 15; J gene: TRBJ2-3; V gene: TRBV6-2/TRBV6-3; clone size: -; CDR3 DNA: TGTGCCAGCAGCTTCGACAGGAGATACACAGATACGCAGTATTTT; CDR3 protein: CASSFDRRYTDTQYF
D gene: TRBD2; CDR3 length: 17; J gene: TRBJ2-3; V gene: TRBV27; clone size: -; CDR3 DNA: TGTGCCAGCACTCAACCAGGAGCGGGACCGTGGGGGGATACGCAGTATTTT; CDR3 protein: CASTQPGAGPWGDTQYF
D gene: -; CDR3 length: 15; J gene: TRBJ2-3; V gene: TRBV4-1; clone size: -; CDR3 DNA: TGCGCCAGCAGCCTAATAGCGGACCGCACAGATACGCAGTATTTT; CDR3 protein: CASSLIADRTDTQYF
D gene: TRBD2; CDR3 length: 19; J gene: TRBJ2-5; V gene: TRBV27; clone size: -; CDR3 DNA: TGTGCCAGCAGTTCTATCCGCCCGACTAGCGGGGCACCAAAAGAGACCCAGTACTTC; CDR3 protein: CASSSIRPTSGAPKETQYF
D gene: TRBD2; CDR3 length: 14; J gene: TRBJ2-3; V gene: TRBV30; clone size: -; CDR3 DNA: TGTGCCTGGACTAGCGGGGTTATTACAGATACGCAGTATTTT; CDR3 protein: CAWTSGVITDTQYF
D gene: TRBD1; CDR3 length: 13; J gene: TRBJ2-3; V gene: TRBV19; clone size: few; CDR3 DNA: TGTGCCAGTAGTGACAGGGGGAGAGGTACGCAGTATTTT; CDR3 protein: CASSDRGRGTQYF
D gene: -; CDR3 length: 12; J gene: TRBJ2-7; V gene: TRBV7-2; clone size: -; CDR3 DNA: TGTGCCAGCAGCTTAACTCCCTACGAGCAGTACTTC; CDR3 protein: CASSLTPYEQYF
D gene: TRBD2; CDR3 length: 15; J gene: TRBJ2-1; V gene: TRBV27; clone size: -; CDR3 DNA: TGTGCCAGCAGTTTCCTAGCGGGAGTTAACAATGAGCAGTTCTTC; CDR3 protein: CASSFLAGVNNEQFF
D gene: TRBD1; CDR3 length: 14; J gene: TRBJ1-5; V gene: TRBV5-1; clone size: -; CDR3 DNA: TGCGCCAGCAGCTCCGGACAGGGGAATCAGCCCCAGCATTTT; CDR3 protein: CASSSGQGNQPQHF
D gene: -; CDR3 length: 14; J gene: TRBJ2-7; V gene: TRBV5-1; clone size: -; CDR3 DNA: TGCGCCAGCAGATCAGGGTACAGAAACTACGAGCAGTACTTC; CDR3 protein: CASRSGYRNYEQYF
D gene: -; CDR3 length: 13; J gene: TRBJ1-5; V gene: TRBV12-3/TRBV12-4; clone size: -; CDR3 DNA: TGTGCCAGCAGTTTCCAGCGTAATCAGCCCCAGCATTTT; CDR3 protein: CASSFQRNQPQHF
D gene: -; CDR3 length: 20; J gene: TRBJ2-1; V gene: TRBV3-1/TRBV3-2; clone size: -; CDR3 DNA: TGTGCCAGCAGCCAGGGGACTTTCGCGCGCCCCCAAAGCTCCTACAATGAGCAGTTCTTC; CDR3 protein: CASSQGTFARPQSSYNEQFF
D gene: -; CDR3 length: 17; J gene: TRBJ1-2; V gene: TRBV11-2; clone size: -; CDR3 DNA: TGTGCCAGCAGCTTAGCGGGGGGCGGTTCTACCAACTATGGCTACACCTTC; CDR3 protein: CASSLAGGGSTNYGYTF
D gene: TRBD1; CDR3 length: 17; J gene: TRBJ2-5; V gene: TRBV9; clone size: -; CDR3 DNA: TGTGCCAGCAGCGTAGGAGAGGCAGGGGGCACCCAAGAGACCCAGTACTTC; CDR3 protein: CASSVGEAGGTQETQYF
D gene: -; CDR3 length: 15; J gene: TRBJ2-3; V gene: TRBV7-3; clone size: -; CDR3 DNA: TGTGCCAGCAGCTCCGACAGGAGGAGCACAGATACGCAGTATTTT; CDR3 protein: CASSSDRRSTDTQYF
D gene: -; CDR3 length: 14; J gene: TRBJ2-1; V gene: TRBV7-9; clone size: -; CDR3 DNA: TGTGCCAGCAGCTCGACTATCGAATACAATGAGCAGTTCTTC; CDR3 protein: CASSSTIEYNEQFF
D gene: TRBD2; CDR3 length: 17; J gene: TRBJ2-2; V gene: TRBV4-3; clone size: -; CDR3 DNA: TGCGCCAGCAGCCAAGGGCCTAGCGGTGCGGGCACCGGGGAGCTGTTTTTT; CDR3 protein: CASSQGPSGAGTGELFF
D gene: -; CDR3 length: 19; J gene: TRBJ1-2; V gene: TRBV7-6; clone size: -; CDR3 DNA: TGTGCCAGCAGCTCCCCCAAGAAGGGTCGTGATAGGGACTACTATGGCTACACCTTC; CDR3 protein: CASSSPKKGRDRDYYGYTF
D gene: -; CDR3 length: 12; J gene: TRBJ1-1; V gene: TRBV7-9; clone size: -; CDR3 DNA: TGTGCCAGCACCTTCGGCGGCCTTGAAGCTTTCTTT; CDR3 protein: CASTFGGLEAFF
D gene: TRBD1; CDR3 length: 14; J gene: TRBJ2-5; V gene: TRBV7-9; clone size: -; CDR3 DNA: TGTGCCAGCAGACCTCGACAGGGTATGGAGACCCAGTACTTC; CDR3 protein: CASRPRQGMETQYF
D gene: -; CDR3 length: 15; J gene: TRBJ1-5; V gene: TRBV5-1; clone size: -; CDR3 DNA: TGCGCCAGCAGCTTGGCCGGGGGGTGGAATCAGCCCCAGCATTTT; CDR3 protein: CASSLAGGWNQPQHF
D gene: -; CDR3 length: 14; J gene: TRBJ1-6; V gene: TRBV11-1; clone size: -; CDR3 DNA: TGTGCCAGCAGCTTGGGGAGGGGAGATTCACCCCTCCACTTT; CDR3 protein: CASSLGRGDSPLHF